These 24 T cell receptor beta chains were all obtained from the same sample, sequenced in a study of OX40 agonist ivuxolimab in advanced cancers. Assay: immunoSEQ multiplex PCR; the TCRdb copy retains only in-frame clones and omits some. The sample lists 60,000 to 100,000 clones, about 94% occurring once. The input for sequencing was CD4+ or CD8+ T cells sorted from blood, taken in a trial of the OX40 agonist ivuxolimab. The receptors originated from an adult with an advanced solid tumor such as melanoma, head and neck, liver or kidney cancer.

This sequence joins TRBV29-1 and TRBJ1-2, with D possibly being TRBD1 (6 bases). V was trimmed by 4 bases and J by 0 bases, leaving 18 bases between them. CDR1 is SQVTM and CDR2 is ANQGSEA in the germline V gene. The CDR3 is made up of 16 amino acids. The DNA of the CDR3 is TGCAGCGTTGGGGGGGGGCCCAGCCACTCTAACTATGGCTACACCTTC. This codes for CSVGGGPSHSNYGYTF.

The chain couples TRBV29-1 to TRBJ2-7; D possibly matches TRBD1 or TRBD2 (5 bases each). The germline V gene has CDR1 SQVTM and CDR2 ANQGSEA. V was cut by 0 bases and J by 0 bases, with 12 bases left in between. This CDR3 region has 15 residues. Here the CDR3 DNA reads TGCAGCGTTGAAGACGGGACGGAGCACTCCTACGAGCAGTACTTC. This translates into CSVEDGTEHSYEQYF.

The gene calls are TRBV19 and TRBJ2-5; possibly TRBD1 for D (5 bases). From germline, CDR1 is LNHDA and CDR2 SQIVND (reference sequence). V shed 4 bases and J shed 1 base, with 19 bases lying between them. This CDR3 region has 17 residues. CDR3 region: CASSTRGHTPIQETQYF. In DNA form, the CDR3 reads TGTGCCAGTAGTACCCGTGGACATACGCCTATCCAAGAGACCCAGTACTTC.

This chain connects TRBV4-1 to TRBJ1-5; 9 bases fit TRBD1. Per germline, CDR1 MGHRA and CDR2 YSYEKL. The CDR3 has 16 residues. With V trimmed by 1 base and J by 3 bases, 4 bases remained unmatched. The CDR3 loop is CASSQGGQGNNQPQHF. The CDR3 DNA is TGCGCCAGCAGCCAAGGGGGACAGGGAAACAATCAGCCCCAGCATTTT.

This rearrangement joins TRBV9 to TRBJ2-7; TRBD2 matches 9 bases. The CDR3 is 16 amino acids. V gave up 4 bases and J gave up 0 bases; unmatched junction bases: 8. Looked up from germline, CDR1 is SGDLS and CDR2 is YYNGEE. The CDR3 spells CASSPTSGPSSYEQYF. DNA of the CDR3: TGTGCCAGCAGCCCTACTAGCGGGCCAAGCTCCTACGAGCAGTACTTC.

The chain has TRBV6-5 and TRBJ2-5; TRBD1 aligns across 7 bases. CDR3 length equals 13 residues. The V and J ends lost 9 bases and 5 bases, in that order; junction bases with no gene match: 9. Per the germline V gene, CDR1 is MNHEY and CDR2 is SVGAGI. The CDR3 DNA reads as TGTGCCAGTGGGGACAGAGGTCGGGAGACCCAGTACTTC. Encoded protein: CASGDRGRETQYF.

This clone appeared once. This chain connects TRBV27 to TRBJ1-1; tentative D call: TRBD1 (5 bases). Germline V gene sequence: CDR1 MNHEY, CDR2 SMNVEV (reference sequence). Trimming took 5 bases from V and 3 from J, leaving 13 bases between them. The CDR3 runs 14 residues. The DNA of the CDR3 is TGTGCCAGCAGTCCCGCCCAAGGGGACACTGAAGCTTTCTTT. Protein product: CASSPAQGDTEAFF.

The chain links TRBV10-3 to TRBJ2-5; D remains ambiguous. The CDR3 extends over 13 amino acids. Germline CDR1 is ENHRY and CDR2 is SYGVKD. Trimming removed 0 bases at V and 4 bases at J, with 6 bases between. In DNA form, the CDR3 reads TGTGCCATCAGTGAGTCCCGAGGAGAGACCCAGTACTTC. Residues: CAISESRGETQYF.

The CDR3 loop is CASSAWDRGGDGYTF. In nucleotides, the CDR3 is TGTGCCAGTAGTGCCTGGGACAGGGGAGGAGATGGCTACACCTTC. The rearrangement links TRBV19 to TRBJ1-2; TRBD1 aligns across 10 bases. V gave up 5 bases and J gave up 6 bases; unmatched junction bases: 9. The CDR3 sequence is 15 residues long. CDR1 is LNHDA and CDR2 is SQIVND in the germline V gene (reference sequence).

The rearrangement links TRBV5-1 to TRBJ2-2; D is possibly TRBD2 (5 bases). Germline V gene lookup returns CDR1 SGHRS and CDR2 YFSETQ. Trimming stripped 3 bases from V and 1 base from J, with 13 bases between. The CDR3 covers 16 residues. The CDR3 DNA reads as TGCGCCAGCAGCTGGGAGTCCGGGATGAACACCGGGGAGCTGTTTTTT. It is translated as CASSWESGMNTGELFF.

Here the CDR3 reads CASSYARDYGYTF. The CDR3 DNA reads as TGTGCCAGCAGTTACGCAAGGGACTATGGCTACACCTTC. This sequence joins TRBV6-5 and TRBJ1-2; D remains unclear. V was cut by 2 bases and J by 3 bases, with 7 bases left in between. CDR1 is MNHEY and CDR2 is SVGAGI in the germline V gene. The CDR3 spans 13 residues.

V is TRBV4-2 and J is TRBJ1-5; possibly TRBD1 for D (5 bases). Trimming left V 0 bases short and J 6 bases short, with 15 bases between. CDR3 length: 16 residues. From germline, CDR1 is LGHNA and CDR2 YNFKEQ. The DNA of the CDR3 is TGTGCCAGCAGCCAAGAAGGGCAGGGTTTCGCTCAGCCCCAGCATTTT. Protein product: CASSQEGQGFAQPQHF.

The genes are TRBV6-6 and TRBJ2-2; either TRBD1 or TRBD2 may fit D (7 bases each). The CDR3 is 16 amino acids. CDR1 and CDR2 from the germline V gene are MNHNY and SVGAGI (reference sequence). With 2 bases removed from V and 4 bases from J, the gap between germline ends came to 14 bases. CDR3 sequence: CASSYGEGALTGELFF. In DNA, the CDR3 is TGTGCCAGCAGTTACGGGGAGGGGGCGCTCACCGGGGAGCTGTTTTTT.

V usage is TRBV29-1 and J usage is TRBJ2-5; D is uncertain. Germline V gives CDR1 SQVTM, CDR2 ANQGSEA. This CDR3 is built from 12 residues. Deletions cut 4 bases from V and 5 bases from J, with 11 bases between. The DNA of the CDR3 is TGCAGCGTTGTGAAGGTGGTGGAGACCCAGTACTTC. Protein product: CSVVKVVETQYF.

The rearrangement links TRBV9 to TRBJ2-3; D unresolved. CDR1 and CDR2 from the germline V gene are SGDLS and YYNGEE. V was clipped by 0 bases and J by 0 bases, with 11 bases between them. This CDR3 region has 16 residues. This CDR3 reads CASSVEGGRSTDTQYF. CDR3 bases: TGTGCCAGCAGCGTAGAGGGCGGCCGGAGCACAGATACGCAGTATTTT.

The sample holds one count of this clone. The chain combines TRBV7-9 with TRBJ2-7, with 8 bases aligning to TRBD2. J gave up 0 bases and V 5 bases, and 12 bases lay outside the gene matches. This CDR3 has 17 residues. Germline V gene sequence: CDR1 SEHNR, CDR2 FQNEAQ (reference sequence). CDR3: CASSGARSGGSSYEQYF. Written as DNA, the CDR3 is TGTGCCAGCAGCGGGGCACGGAGCGGGGGAAGCTCCTACGAGCAGTACTTC.

The rearrangement joins TRBV15 to TRBJ2-7, with D possibly being TRBD1 (6 bases). This CDR3 region has 13 residues. V lost 5 bases and J 4 bases, leaving 12 bases between the germline ends. Germline V gene data show CDR1 as LNHNV and CDR2 as YYDKDF (reference sequence). The CDR3 protein is CATSPGHNYEQYF. The DNA for the CDR3 is TGTGCCACCAGCCCGGGACATAATTACGAGCAGTACTTC.

J is TRBJ1-1 and V is TRBV6-6, with TRBD1 as a possible D gene (6 bases). Germline V gene data show CDR1 as MNHNY and CDR2 as SVGAGI (reference sequence). V lost 6 bases, J lost 1 base, and 9 bases lay in between. The CDR3 consists of 13 residues. The CDR3 DNA reads TGTGCCAGCAGCCAGGGGAGGAACACTGAAGCTTTCTTT. It translates to CASSQGRNTEAFF.

The chain couples TRBV5-4 to TRBJ1-4; D gene unclear. Germline CDR1 and CDR2: SGHNT and YYREEE (reference sequence). The CDR3 has 15 residues. Trimming removed 1 base at V and 1 base at J, with 8 bases between. The DNA of the CDR3 is TGTGCCAGCAGCTTGAGGGCAGAAACTAATGAAAAACTGTTTTTT. Translation gives CASSLRAETNEKLFF.

The chain carries TRBV11-2 and TRBJ2-7; the D gene is possibly TRBD2 (6 bases). CDR3 length equals 15 residues. V lost 4 bases to trimming and J lost 4 bases, with 17 bases between them. The germline V gene has CDR1 SGHAT and CDR2 FQNNGV. The CDR3 DNA is TGTGCCAGCAGCTCGCGGGACCAAATTGAATACGAGCAGTACTTC. This codes for CASSSRDQIEYEQYF.

This chain connects TRBV7-2 to TRBJ2-1; D may correspond to TRBD1 or TRBD2 (5 bases each). Germline lookup yields CDR1 SGHTA and CDR2 FQGNSA. V was clipped by 5 bases and J by 2 bases, with 16 bases between them. The CDR3 consists of 16 residues. This CDR3 is CASSRWTGTPYNEQFF. CDR3 nucleotides: TGTGCCAGCAGCCGTTGGACCGGGACCCCCTACAATGAGCAGTTCTTC.

This chain uses TRBV29-1 with TRBJ2-1; 8 bases are a match to TRBD2. The V and J ends lost 7 bases and 3 bases, in that order; junction bases with no gene match: 5. Germline values: CDR1 SQVTM, CDR2 ANQGSEA. CDR3 size: 13 residues. Here the CDR3 DNA reads TGCAGCGGAACTAGCGGATACTACAATGAGCAGTTCTTC. It specifies CSGTSGYYNEQFF.

This chain uses TRBV29-1 with TRBJ2-7; D is possibly TRBD1 (5 bases). Trimming shortened V by 2 bases and J by 0 bases, and 17 bases separated the two germline ends. Germline V gives CDR1 SQVTM, CDR2 ANQGSEA. The CDR3 covers 16 residues. The CDR3 DNA reads TGCAGCGTTGAAACCGGTGCCAGGGCTACCTCCTACGAGCAGTACTTC. Its protein is CSVETGARATSYEQYF.

The rearrangement uses TRBV5-8 and TRBJ2-6; a possible D gene is TRBD1 (6 bases). Trimming removed 4 bases from V and 1 base from J, with 9 bases in between. The CDR3 extends over 15 amino acids. From germline, CDR1 is SGHTS and CDR2 YDEGEE. The CDR3 reads CASSLGTSGANVLTF. CDR3 sequence (DNA): TGTGCCAGCAGCCTCGGGACATCTGGGGCCAACGTCCTGACTTTC.